This T cell receptor (beta chain) was captured by sequencing in a study of blood T cell repertoires in COVID-19. Study overall: COVID-19 samples, acute and convalescent, were from the United States, Italy and Spain. The analysed material was cDNA or gDNA that came from T cells, B-cell-depleted T cells, or PBMCs.

The length of the CDR3 is 12 residues. The ends were cut back, 6 bases at V and 2 bases at J, with 8 bases in the middle. The germline gives CDR1 SNHLY, CDR2 FYNNEI. Per the original data handling: Amplification of reference gene primers was used by the study to estimate nucleated cell counts. Method: immunoSEQ multiplex PCR; TCRdb's copy keeps in-frame clones and lacks some. V and J calls and clone size are given by that table; D and trimming were obtained from the DNA. The sample includes approximately 27,000 clones, about nine tenths seen only once; the top ten take about 7.7%. The specimen sequenced was peripheral blood. This TCR came from a woman aged 45-65 years with active COVID-19. V and J are TRBV2 and TRBJ2-7; TRBD1 might be the D (5 bases). The CDR3 region is CASRQDTYEQYF. CDR3 nucleotides: TGTGCCAGCAGACAGGACACCTACGAGCAGTACTTC.